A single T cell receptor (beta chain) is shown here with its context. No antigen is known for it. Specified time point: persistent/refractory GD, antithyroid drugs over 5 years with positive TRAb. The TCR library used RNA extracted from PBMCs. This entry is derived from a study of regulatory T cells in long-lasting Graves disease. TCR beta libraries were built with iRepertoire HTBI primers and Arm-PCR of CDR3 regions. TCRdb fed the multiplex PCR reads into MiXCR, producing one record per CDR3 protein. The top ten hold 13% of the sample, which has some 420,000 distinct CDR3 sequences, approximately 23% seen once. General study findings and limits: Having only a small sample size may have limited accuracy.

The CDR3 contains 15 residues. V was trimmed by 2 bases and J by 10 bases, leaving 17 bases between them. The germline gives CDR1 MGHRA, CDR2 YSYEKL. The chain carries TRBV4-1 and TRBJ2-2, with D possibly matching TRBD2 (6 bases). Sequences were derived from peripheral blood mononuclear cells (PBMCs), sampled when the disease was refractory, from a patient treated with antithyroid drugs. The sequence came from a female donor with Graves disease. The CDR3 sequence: CASSQIAGTRTELFF. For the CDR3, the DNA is TGCGCCAGCAGCCAAATTGCCGGGACTCGGACGGAGCTGTTTTTT.